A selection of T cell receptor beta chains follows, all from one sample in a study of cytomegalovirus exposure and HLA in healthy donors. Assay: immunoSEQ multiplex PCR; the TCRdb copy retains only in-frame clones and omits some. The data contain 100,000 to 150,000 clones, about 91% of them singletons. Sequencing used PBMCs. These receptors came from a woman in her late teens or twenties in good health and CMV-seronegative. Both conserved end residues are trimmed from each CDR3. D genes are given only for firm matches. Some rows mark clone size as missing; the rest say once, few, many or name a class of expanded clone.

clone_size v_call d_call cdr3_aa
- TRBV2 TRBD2 AILAGGDYNEQF
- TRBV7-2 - ASSLPQETQY
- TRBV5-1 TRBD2 ASSLTLAGAFPGEQF
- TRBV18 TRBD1 ASSSFPGQGSVQVGTGELF
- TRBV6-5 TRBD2 ASSYGNGLATNTQY
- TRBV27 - ASSLLVSGANVLT
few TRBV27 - ATSQGFDQPQH
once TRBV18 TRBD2 ASSPPTSGFTDTQY
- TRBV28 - ASSLTSGFGNQPQH
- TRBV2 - ASSDGSALSHEQF
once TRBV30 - AWSDPILGGMNTEAF
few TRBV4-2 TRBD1 ASSQDRTGPPPGYT
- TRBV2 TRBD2 ASSEGLAGDYEQF
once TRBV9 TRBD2 ASGSASGADNEQF
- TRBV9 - ASSVGGPLPRRDKETQY
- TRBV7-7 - ASSRDNSGFYNEQF
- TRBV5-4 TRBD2 ASSLTSGTYNEQF
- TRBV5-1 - ASSLDGQLNQPQH
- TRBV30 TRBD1 AWSVGTVISWQPQH
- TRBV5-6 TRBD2 ASSLESVAGRYEQY
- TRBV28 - ASSFPGGGRLF
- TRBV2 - ASSDEMNTEAF
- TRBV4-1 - ASSQVPHTEAF
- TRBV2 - ASSEVEDEQY
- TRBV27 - ASKRSEFYEQY
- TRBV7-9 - ASSPGTLSTDTQY
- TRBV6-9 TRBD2 ASSYNRTSGRAYNEQF
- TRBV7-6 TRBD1 ASSAGTGVGQPQH